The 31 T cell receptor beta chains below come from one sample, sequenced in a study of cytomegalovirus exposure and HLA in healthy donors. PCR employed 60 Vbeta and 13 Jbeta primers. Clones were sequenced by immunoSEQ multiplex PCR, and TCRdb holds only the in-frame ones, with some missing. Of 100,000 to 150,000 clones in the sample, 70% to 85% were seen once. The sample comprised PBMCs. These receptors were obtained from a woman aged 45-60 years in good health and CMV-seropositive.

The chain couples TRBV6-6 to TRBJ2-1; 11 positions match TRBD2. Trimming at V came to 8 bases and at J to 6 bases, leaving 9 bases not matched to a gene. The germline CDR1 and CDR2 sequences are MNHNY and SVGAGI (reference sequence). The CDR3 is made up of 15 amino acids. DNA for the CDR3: TGTGCCAGCGGACAGACTAGCGGGGTACCCAATGAGCAGTTCTTC. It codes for CASGQTSGVPNEQFF.

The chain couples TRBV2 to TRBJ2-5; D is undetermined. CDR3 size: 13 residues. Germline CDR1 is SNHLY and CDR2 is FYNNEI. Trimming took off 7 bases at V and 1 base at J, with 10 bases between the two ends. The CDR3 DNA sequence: TGTGCCAGCATCGAAGAGGTCCAAGAGACCCAGTACTTC. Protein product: CASIEEVQETQYF.

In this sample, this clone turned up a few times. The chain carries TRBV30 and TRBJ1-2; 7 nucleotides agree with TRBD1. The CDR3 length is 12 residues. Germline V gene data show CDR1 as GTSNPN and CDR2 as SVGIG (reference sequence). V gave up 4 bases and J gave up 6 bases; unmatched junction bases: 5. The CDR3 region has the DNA TGTGCCTGGACTACAGGGGCGGATGGCTACACCTTC. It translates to CAWTTGADGYTF.

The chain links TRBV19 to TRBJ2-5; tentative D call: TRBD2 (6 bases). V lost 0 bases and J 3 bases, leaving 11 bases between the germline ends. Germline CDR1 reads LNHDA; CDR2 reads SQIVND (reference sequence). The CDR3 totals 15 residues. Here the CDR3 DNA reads TGTGCCAGTAGTATAGATCAGGAGGGGAAAGAGACCCAGTACTTC. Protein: CASSIDQEGKETQYF.

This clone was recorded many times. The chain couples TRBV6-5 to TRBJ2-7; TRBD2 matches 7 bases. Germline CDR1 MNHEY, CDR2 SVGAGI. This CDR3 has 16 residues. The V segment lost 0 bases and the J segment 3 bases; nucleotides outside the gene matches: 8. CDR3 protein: CASSYSLLAPSYEQYF. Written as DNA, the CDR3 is TGTGCCAGCAGTTACTCGTTACTAGCGCCGAGCTACGAGCAGTACTTC.

This CDR3 is CASSSQFGLAGEGSSYNEQFF. As DNA, the CDR3 is TGTGCCAGCAGCTCACAATTCGGACTAGCGGGAGAGGGGAGCTCCTACAATGAGCAGTTCTTC. The chain employs TRBV9 and TRBJ2-1; 13 positions match TRBD2. This CDR3 is built from 21 residues. V was pared by 4 bases and J by 0 bases, with 16 bases of the junction left unmatched. Germline V gives CDR1 SGDLS, CDR2 YYNGEE. Combining the CDR3 with reference TRBV9 and TRBJ2-1 gives the whole variable domain DSGVTQTPKHLITATGQRVTLRCSPRSGDLSVYWYQQSLDQGLQFLIQYYNGEERAKGNILERFSAQQFPDLHSELNLSSLELGDSALYFCASSSQFGLAGEGSSYNEQFFGPGTRLTVL.

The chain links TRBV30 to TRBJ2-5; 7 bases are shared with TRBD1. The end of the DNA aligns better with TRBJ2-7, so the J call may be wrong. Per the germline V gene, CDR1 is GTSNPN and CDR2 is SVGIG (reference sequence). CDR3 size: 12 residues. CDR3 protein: CALTGPTYEQYF. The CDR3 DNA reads TGTGCCTTGACAGGGCCTACCTACGAGCAGTACTTC.

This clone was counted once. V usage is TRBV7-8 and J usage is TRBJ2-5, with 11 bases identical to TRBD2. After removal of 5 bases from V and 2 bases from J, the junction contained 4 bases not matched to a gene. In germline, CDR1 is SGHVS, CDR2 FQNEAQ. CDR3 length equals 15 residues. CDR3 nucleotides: TGTGCCAGCAGCCCCCTAGCGGGGGGACAAGAGACCCAGTACTTC. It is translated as CASSPLAGGQETQYF.

The CDR3 nucleotides read TGTGCCAGTAGTATAGGGTACAGCACCGGGGAGCTGTTTTTT. As protein: CASSIGYSTGELFF. V gene TRBV19 combines with J gene TRBJ2-2, with D unresolved. This CDR3 has 14 residues. Trimming pared 1 base from V and 4 bases from J, leaving 7 bases between. Germline loops: CDR1 LNHDA, CDR2 SQIVND (reference sequence).

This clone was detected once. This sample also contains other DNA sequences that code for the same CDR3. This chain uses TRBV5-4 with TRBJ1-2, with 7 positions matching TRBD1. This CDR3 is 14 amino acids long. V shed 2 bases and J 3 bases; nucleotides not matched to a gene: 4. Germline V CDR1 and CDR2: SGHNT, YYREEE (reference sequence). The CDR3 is CASSLGQGDYGYTF. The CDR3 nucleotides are TGTGCCAGCAGCTTAGGTCAGGGGGACTATGGCTACACCTTC. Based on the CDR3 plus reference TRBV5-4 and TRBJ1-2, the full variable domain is ETGVTQSPTHLIKTRGQQVTLRCSSQSGHNTVSWYQQALGQGPQFIFQYYREEENGRGNFPPRFSGLQFPNYSSELNVNALELDDSALYLCASSLGQGDYGYTFGSGTRLTVV.

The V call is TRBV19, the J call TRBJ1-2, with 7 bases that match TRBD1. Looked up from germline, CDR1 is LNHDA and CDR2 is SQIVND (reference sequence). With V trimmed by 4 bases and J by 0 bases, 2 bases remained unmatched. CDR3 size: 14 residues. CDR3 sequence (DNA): TGTGCCAGTAGTACGGGACAGTCTAACTATGGCTACACCTTC. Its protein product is CASSTGQSNYGYTF.

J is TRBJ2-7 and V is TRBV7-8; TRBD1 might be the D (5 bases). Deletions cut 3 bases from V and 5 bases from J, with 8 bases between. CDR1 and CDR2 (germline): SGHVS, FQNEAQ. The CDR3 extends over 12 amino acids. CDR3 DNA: TGTGCCAGCAGCTTCCCGACAGACGAGCAGTACTTC. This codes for CASSFPTDEQYF.

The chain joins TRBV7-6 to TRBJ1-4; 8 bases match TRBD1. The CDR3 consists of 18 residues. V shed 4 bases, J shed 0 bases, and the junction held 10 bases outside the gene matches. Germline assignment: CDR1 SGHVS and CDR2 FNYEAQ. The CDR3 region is CASSSGQGILATNEKLFF. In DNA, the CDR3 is TGTGCCAGCAGCTCCGGACAGGGCATCCTTGCAACTAATGAAAAACTGTTTTTT.

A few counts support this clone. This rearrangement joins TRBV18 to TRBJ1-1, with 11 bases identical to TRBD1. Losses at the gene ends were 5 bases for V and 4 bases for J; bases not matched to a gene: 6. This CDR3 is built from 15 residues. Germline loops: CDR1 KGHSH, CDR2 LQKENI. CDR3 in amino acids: CASSEDRGLGTEAFF. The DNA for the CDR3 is TGTGCCAGCTCAGAGGACAGGGGGCTGGGCACTGAAGCTTTCTTT.

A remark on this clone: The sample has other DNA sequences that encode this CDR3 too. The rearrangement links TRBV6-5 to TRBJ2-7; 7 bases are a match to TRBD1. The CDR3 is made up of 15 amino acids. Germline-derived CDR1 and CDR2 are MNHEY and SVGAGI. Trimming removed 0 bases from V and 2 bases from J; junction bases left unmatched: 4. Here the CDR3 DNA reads TGTGCCAGCAGTTACTCGAGAGGGGGCCCCTACGAGCAGTACTTC. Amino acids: CASSYSRGGPYEQYF.

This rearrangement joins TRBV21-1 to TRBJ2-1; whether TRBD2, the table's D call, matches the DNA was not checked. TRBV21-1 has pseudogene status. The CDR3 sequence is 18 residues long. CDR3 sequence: CASSHLAGVLNSYNEQFF. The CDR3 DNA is TGTGCCAGCAGCCATCTAGCGGGAGTCTTAAACTCCTACAATGAGCAGTTCTTC.

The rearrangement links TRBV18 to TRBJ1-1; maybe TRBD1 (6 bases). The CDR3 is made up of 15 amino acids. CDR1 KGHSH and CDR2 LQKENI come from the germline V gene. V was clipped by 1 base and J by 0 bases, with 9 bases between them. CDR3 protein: CASSPLPGVNTEAFF. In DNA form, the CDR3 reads TGTGCCAGCTCACCACTTCCAGGGGTGAACACTGAAGCTTTCTTT.

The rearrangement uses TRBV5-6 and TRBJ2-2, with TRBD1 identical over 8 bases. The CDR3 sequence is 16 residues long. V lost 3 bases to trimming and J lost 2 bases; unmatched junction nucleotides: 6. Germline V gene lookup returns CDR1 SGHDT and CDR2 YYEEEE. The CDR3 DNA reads TGTGCCAGCAGCTGGTGGGGGACAGGAAACACCGGGGAGCTGTTTTTT. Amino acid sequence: CASSWWGTGNTGELFF.

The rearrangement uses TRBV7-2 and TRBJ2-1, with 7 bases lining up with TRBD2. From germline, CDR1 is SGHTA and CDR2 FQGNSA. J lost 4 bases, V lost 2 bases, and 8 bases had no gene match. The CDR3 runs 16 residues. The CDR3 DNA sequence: TGTGCCAGCAGCTTACAACTAGCGCACCCTTACAATGAGCAGTTCTTC. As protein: CASSLQLAHPYNEQFF.

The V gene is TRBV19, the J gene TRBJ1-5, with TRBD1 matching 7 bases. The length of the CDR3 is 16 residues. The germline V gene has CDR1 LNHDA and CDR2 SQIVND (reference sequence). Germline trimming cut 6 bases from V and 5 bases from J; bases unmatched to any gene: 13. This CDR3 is CASSHNPGQKYQPQHF. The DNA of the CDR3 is TGTGCCAGTAGCCACAACCCGGGACAGAAATATCAGCCCCAGCATTTT.

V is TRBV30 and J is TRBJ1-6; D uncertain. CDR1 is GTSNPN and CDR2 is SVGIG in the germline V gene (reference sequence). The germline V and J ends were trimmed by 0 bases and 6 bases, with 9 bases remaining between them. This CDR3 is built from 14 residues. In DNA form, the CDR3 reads TGTGCCTGGAGTGTATCACTAATTAATTCACCCCTCCACTTT. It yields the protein CAWSVSLINSPLHF.

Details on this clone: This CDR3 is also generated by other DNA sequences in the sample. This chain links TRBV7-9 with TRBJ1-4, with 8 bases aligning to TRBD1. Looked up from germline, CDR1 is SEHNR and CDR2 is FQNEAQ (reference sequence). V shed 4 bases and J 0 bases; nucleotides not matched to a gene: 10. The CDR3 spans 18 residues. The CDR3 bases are TGTGCCAGCAGCTCCTACAGGGGGACGGGTGCAACTAATGAAAAACTGTTTTTT. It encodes CASSSYRGTGATNEKLFF.

The CDR3 nucleotides read TGTGCCTGGAGTGGACAGGGGTTGGATGGCTACACCTTC. Translated: CAWSGQGLDGYTF. The V gene is TRBV30, the J gene TRBJ1-2; 8 bases are shared with TRBD1. Germline V lookup: CDR1 GTSNPN, CDR2 SVGIG (reference sequence). The CDR3 covers 13 residues. V was clipped by 1 base and J by 6 bases; unmatched bases: 4.

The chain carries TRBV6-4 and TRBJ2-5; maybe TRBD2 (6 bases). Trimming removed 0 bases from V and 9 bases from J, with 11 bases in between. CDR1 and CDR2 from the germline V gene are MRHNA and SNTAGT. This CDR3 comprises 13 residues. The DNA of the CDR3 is TGTGCCAGCAGTGACTCTAGCGGTACGGCCCAGTACTTC. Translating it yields CASSDSSGTAQYF.

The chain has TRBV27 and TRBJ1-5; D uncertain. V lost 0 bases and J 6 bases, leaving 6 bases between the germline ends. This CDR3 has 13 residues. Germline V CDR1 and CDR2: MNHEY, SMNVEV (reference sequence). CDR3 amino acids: CASSLSPGQPQHF. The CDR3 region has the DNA TGTGCCAGCAGTTTATCCCCCGGTCAGCCCCAGCATTTT.

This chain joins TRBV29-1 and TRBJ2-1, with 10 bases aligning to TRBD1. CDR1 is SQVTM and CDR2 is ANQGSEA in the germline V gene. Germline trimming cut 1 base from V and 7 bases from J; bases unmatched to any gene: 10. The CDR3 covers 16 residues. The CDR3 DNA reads TGCAGCGTTGAAGGAGGGGGGACAGGGGCCTCAAATGAGCAGTTCTTC. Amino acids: CSVEGGGTGASNEQFF.

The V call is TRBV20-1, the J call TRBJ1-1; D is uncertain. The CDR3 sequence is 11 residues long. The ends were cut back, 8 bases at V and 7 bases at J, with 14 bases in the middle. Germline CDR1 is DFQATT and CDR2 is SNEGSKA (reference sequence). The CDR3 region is CSSWSIGEAFF. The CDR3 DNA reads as TGCAGTTCATGGTCCATCGGTGAAGCTTTCTTT.

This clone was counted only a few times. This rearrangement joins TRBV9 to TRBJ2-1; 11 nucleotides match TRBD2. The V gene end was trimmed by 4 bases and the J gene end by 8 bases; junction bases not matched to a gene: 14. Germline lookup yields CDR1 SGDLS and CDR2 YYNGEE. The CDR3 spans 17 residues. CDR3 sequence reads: CASSPSFLAGGFDEQFF. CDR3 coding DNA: TGTGCCAGCAGCCCTTCCTTCCTAGCGGGAGGTTTCGATGAGCAGTTCTTC.

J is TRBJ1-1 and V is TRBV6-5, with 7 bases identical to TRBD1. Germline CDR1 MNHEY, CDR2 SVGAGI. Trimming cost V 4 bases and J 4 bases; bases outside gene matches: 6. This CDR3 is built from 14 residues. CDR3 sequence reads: CASSFRQGGTEAFF. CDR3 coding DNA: TGTGCCAGCAGTTTCCGACAGGGCGGCACTGAAGCTTTCTTT.

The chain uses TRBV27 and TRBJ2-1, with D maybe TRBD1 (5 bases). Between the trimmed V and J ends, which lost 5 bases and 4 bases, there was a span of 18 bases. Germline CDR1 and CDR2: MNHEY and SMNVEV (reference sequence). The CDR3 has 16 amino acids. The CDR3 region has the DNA TGTGCCAGCAGTCAAAACGACAGAGGAAATTACAATGAGCAGTTCTTC. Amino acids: CASSQNDRGNYNEQFF.

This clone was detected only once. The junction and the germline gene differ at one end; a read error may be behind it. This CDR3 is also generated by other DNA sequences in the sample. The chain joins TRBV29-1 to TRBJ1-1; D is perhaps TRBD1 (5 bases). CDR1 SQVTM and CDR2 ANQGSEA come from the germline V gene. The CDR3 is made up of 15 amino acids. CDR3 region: CSVAQSGGRYTEAFF. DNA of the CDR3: TGCAGCGTTGCCCAAAGTGGGGGGAGATACACTGAGGCTTTCTTT. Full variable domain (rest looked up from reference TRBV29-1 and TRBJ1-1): SAVISQKPSRDICQRGTSLTIQCQVDSQVTMMFWYRQQPGQSLTLIATANQGSEATYESGFVIDKFPISRPNLTFSTLTVSNMSPEDSSIYLCSVAQSGGRYTEAFFGQGTRLTVV.